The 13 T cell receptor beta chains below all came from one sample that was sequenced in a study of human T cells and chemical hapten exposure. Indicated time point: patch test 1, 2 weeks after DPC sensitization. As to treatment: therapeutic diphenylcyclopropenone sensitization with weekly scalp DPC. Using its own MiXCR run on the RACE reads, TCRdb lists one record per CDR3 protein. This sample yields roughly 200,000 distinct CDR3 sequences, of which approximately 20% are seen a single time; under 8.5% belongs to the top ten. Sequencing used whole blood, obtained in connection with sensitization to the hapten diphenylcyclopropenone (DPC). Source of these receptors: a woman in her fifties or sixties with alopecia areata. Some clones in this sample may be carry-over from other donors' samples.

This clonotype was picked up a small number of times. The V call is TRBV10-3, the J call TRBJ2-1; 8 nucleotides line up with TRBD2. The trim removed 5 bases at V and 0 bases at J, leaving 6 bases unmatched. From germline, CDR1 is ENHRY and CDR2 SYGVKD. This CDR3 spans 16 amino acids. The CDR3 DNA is TGTGCCATCAGTATCACTAGCGGTAGCTCCTACAATGAGCAGTTCTTC. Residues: CAISITSGSSYNEQFF.

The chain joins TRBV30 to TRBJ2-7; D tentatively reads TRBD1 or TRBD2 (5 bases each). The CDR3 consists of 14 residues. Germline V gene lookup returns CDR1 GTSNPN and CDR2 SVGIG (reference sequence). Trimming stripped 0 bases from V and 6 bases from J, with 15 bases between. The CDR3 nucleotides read TGTGCCTGGAGTGTTCCTAGCAGAGGGGTCGAGCAGTACTTC. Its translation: CAWSVPSRGVEQYF.

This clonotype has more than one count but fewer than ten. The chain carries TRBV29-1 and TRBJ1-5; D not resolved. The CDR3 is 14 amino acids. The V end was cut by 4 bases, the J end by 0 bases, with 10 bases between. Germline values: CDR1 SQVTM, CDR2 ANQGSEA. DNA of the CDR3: TGCAGCGTTGCCCACGGAGATAGCAATCAGCCCCAGCATTTT. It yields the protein CSVAHGDSNQPQHF. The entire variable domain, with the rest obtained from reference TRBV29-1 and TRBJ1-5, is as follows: SAVISQKPSRDICQRGTSLTIQCQVDSQVTMMFWYRQQPGQSLTLIATANQGSEATYESGFVIDKFPISRPNLTFSTLTVSNMSPEDSSIYLCSVAHGDSNQPQHFGDGTRLSIL.

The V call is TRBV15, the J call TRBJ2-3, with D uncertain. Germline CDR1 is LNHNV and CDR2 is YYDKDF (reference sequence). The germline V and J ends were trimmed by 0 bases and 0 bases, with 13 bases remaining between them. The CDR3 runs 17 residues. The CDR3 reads CATSRDRRPDSTDTQYF. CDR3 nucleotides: TGTGCCACCAGCAGAGATCGGCGTCCGGATAGCACAGATACGCAGTATTTT.

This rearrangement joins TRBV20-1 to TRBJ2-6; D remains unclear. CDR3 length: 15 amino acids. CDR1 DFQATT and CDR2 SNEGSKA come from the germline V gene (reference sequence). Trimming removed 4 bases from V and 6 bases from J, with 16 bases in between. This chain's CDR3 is CSAIPDPTAANVLTF. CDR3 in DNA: TGCAGTGCTATACCTGACCCGACGGCGGCCAACGTCCTGACTTTC.

The CDR3 DNA sequence: TGCGCCAGCAGCTTATCAGGGGCCTCGAACTATGGCTACACCTTC. Translation: CASSLSGASNYGYTF. This chain joins TRBV5-1 and TRBJ1-2, with D tentatively TRBD1 (6 bases). The V gene lost 2 bases and the J gene lost 2 bases, with 13 bases spanning the gap. CDR3 size: 15 residues. CDR1 and CDR2 (germline): SGHRS, YFSETQ.

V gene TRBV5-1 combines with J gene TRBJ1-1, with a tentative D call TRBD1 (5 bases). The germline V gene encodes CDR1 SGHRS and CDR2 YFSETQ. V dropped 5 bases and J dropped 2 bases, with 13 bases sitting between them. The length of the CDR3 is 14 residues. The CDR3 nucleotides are TGCGCCAGCAGACCTGACAGCTATAACACTGAAGCTTTCTTT. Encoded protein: CASRPDSYNTEAFF.

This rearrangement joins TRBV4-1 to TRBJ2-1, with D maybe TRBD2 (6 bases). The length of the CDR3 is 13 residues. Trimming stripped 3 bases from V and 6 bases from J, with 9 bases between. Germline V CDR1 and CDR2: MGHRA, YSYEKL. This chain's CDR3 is CASSQHGGNEQFF. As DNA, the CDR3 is TGCGCCAGCAGCCAGCACGGGGGCAATGAGCAGTTCTTC.

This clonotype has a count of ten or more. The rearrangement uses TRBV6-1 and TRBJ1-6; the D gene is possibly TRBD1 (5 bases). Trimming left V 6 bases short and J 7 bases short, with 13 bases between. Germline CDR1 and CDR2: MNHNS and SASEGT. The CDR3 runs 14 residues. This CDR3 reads CASRYRTGNSPLHF. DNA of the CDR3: TGTGCCAGCAGGTACAGGACGGGGAATTCACCCCTCCACTTT.

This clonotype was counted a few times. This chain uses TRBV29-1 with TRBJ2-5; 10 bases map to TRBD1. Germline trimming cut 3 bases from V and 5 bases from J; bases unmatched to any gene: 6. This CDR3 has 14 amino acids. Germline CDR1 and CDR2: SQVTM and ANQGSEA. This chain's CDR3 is CSVEMDRGFETQYF. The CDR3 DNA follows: TGCAGCGTTGAGATGGACAGGGGGTTCGAGACCCAGTACTTC.

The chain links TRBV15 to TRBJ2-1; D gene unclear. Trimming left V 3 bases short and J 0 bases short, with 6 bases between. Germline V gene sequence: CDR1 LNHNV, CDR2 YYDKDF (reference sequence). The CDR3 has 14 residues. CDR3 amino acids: CATSSQTSYNEQFF. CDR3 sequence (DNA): TGTGCCACCAGCAGCCAGACCTCCTACAATGAGCAGTTCTTC.

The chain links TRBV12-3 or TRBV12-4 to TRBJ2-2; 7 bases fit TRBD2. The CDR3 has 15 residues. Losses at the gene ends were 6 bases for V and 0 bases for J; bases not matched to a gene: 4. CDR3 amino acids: CASSRLASNTGELFF. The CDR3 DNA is TGTGCCAGCAGCCGACTAGCTTCGAACACCGGGGAGCTGTTTTTT.

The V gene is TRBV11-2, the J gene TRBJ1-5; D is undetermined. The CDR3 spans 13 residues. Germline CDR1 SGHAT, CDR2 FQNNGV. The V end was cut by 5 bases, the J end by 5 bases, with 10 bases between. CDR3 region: CASSLNSDQPQHF. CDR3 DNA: TGTGCCAGCAGCCTAAACTCTGATCAGCCCCAGCATTTT.